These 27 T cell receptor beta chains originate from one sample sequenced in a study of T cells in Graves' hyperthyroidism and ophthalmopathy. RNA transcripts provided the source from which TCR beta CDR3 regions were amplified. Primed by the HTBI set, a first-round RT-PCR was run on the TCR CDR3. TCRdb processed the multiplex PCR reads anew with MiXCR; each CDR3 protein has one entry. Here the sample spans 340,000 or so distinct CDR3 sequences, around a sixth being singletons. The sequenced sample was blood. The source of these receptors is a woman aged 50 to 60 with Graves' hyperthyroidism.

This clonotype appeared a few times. For the CDR3, the DNA is TGTGCCAGCAGTCTCGACAGGGACGCGATCCTTAACTATGGCTACACCTTC. Translated: CASSLDRDAILNYGYTF. The genes are TRBV6-1 and TRBJ1-2, with TRBD1 matching 7 bases. The CDR3 is 17 amino acids. The junction had 13 bases not matched to a gene; V was cut back by 5 bases and J by 1 base. Germline V gene data show CDR1 as MNHNS and CDR2 as SASEGT.

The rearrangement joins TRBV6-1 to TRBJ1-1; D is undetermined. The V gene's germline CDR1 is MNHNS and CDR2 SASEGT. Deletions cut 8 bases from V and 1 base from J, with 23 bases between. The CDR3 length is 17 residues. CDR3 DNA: TGTGCCAGCGAACCGGCAACTTATACTTACACGAACACTGAAGCTTTCTTT. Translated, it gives CASEPATYTYTNTEAFF.

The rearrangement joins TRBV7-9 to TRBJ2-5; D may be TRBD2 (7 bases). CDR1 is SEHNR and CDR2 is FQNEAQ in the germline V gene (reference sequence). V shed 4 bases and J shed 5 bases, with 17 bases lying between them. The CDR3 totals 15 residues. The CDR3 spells CASSSEGGGMETQYF. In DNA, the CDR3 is TGTGCCAGCAGCTCGGAGGGGGGGGGCATGGAGACCCAGTACTTC.

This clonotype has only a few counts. The CDR3 coding sequence is TGTGCCAGCACCCCAGGGGGGGGGACTGAAGCTTTCTTT. Translated, it gives CASTPGGGTEAFF. The chain couples TRBV12-3 or TRBV12-4 to TRBJ1-1, with 7 bases aligning to TRBD1. Trimming took 7 bases from V and 5 from J; bases not matched to a gene: 7. This CDR3 region has 13 residues.

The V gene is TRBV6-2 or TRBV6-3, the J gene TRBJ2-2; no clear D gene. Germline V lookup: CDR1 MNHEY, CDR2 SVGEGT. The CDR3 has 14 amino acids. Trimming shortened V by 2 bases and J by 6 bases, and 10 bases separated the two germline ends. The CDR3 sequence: CASSYRLEPGELFF. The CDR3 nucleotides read TGTGCCAGCAGTTACCGCCTAGAACCCGGGGAGCTGTTTTTT.

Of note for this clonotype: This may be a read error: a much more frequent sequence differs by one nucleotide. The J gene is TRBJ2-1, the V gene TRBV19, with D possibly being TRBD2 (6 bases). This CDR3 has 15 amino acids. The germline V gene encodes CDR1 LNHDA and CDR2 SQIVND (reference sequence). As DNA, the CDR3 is TGTGCCACCCAGATCCCTCGGGGAGGTTACAATCAGCAGTTCTTC. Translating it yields CATQIPRGGYNQQFF.

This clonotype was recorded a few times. The CDR3 coding sequence is TGTGCCAGCAGTTACTCGATTGGACTAGCGGGCTACACCGGGGAGCTGTTTTTT. Translated: CASSYSIGLAGYTGELFF. The chain couples TRBV6-5 to TRBJ2-2, with 11 bases that match TRBD2. There are 18 residues in the CDR3. The ends lost 0 bases at V and 3 bases at J; junction bases unmatched: 6. The V gene's germline CDR1 is MNHEY and CDR2 SVGAGI.

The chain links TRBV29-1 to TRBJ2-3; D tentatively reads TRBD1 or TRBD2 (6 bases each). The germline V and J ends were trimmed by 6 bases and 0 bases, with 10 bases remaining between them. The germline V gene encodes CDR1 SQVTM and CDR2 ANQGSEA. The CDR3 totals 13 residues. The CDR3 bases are TGCAGCGTCCGAGGGGGGAGCACAGATACGCAGTATTTT. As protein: CSVRGGSTDTQYF.

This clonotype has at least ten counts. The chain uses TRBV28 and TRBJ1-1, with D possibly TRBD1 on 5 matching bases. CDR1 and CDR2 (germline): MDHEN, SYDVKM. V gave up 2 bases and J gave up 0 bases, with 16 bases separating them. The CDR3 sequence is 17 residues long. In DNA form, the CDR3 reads TGTGCCAGCAGTTTAATGGCGACAGTTGATGTGAACACTGAAGCTTTCTTT. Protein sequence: CASSLMATVDVNTEAFF. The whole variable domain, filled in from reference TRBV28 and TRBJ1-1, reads DVKVTQSSRYLVKRTGEKVFLECVQDMDHENMFWYRQDPGLGLRLIYFSYDVKMKEKGDIPEGYSVSREKKERFSLILESASTNQTSMYLCASSLMATVDVNTEAFFGQGTRLTVV.

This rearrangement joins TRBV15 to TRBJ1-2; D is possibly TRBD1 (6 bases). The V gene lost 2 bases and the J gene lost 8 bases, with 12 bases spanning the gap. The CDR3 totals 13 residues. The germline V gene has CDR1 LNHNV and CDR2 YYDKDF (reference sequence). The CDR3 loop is CATSRLQGEGYTF. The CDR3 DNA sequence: TGTGCCACCAGCAGATTACAGGGTGAGGGCTACACCTTC.

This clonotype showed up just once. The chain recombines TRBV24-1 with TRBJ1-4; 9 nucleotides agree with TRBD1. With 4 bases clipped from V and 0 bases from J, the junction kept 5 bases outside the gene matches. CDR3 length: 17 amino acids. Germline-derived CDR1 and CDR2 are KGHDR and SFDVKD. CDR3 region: CATSEPDRGATNEKLFF. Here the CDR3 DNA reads TGTGCCACCAGTGAACCGGACAGGGGAGCAACTAATGAAAAACTGTTTTTT.

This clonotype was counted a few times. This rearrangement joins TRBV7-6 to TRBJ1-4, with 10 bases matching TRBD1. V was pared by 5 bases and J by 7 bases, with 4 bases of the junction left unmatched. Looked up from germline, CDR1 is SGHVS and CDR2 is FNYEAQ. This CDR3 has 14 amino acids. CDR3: CASSRQGASEKLFF. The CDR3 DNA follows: TGTGCCAGCAGCCGACAGGGGGCCAGTGAAAAACTGTTTTTT.

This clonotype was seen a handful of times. The CDR3 region is CASRLPGGETQYF. CDR3 nucleotide sequence: TGTGCCAGCAGACTACCCGGGGGTGAGACCCAGTACTTC. The chain combines TRBV2 with TRBJ2-5; weak D call: TRBD2 (6 bases). V gave up 6 bases and J gave up 5 bases, with 13 bases separating them. Germline loops: CDR1 SNHLY, CDR2 FYNNEI. This CDR3 is built from 13 residues.

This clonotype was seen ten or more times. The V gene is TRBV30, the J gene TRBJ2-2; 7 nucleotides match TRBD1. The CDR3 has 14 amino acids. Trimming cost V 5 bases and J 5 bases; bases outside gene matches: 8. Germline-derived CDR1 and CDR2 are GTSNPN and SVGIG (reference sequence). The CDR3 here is CAWGTATGTGELFF. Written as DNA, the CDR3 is TGTGCCTGGGGGACAGCGACGGGGACCGGGGAGCTGTTTTTT.

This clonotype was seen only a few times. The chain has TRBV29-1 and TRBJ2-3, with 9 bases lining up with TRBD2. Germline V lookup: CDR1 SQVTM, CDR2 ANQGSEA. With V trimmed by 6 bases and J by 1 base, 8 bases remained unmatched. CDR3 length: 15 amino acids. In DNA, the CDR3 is TGCAGCGTGGACCTAGCGGGGCGGGGCACAGATACGCAGTATTTT. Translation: CSVDLAGRGTDTQYF.

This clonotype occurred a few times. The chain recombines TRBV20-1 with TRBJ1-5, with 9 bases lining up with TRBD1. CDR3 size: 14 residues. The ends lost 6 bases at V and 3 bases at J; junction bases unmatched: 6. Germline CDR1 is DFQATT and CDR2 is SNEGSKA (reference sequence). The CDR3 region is CSAPRDRDNQPQHF. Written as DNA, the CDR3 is TGCAGTGCCCCCCGGGACAGGGACAATCAGCCCCAGCATTTT.

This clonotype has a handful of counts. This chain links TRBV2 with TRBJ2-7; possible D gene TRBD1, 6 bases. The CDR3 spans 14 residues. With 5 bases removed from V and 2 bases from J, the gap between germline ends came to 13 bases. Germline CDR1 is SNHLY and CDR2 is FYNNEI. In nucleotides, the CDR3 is TGTGCCAGCAGTACCGGGACAAGGACCTACGAGCAGTACGTC. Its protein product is CASSTGTRTYEQYV.

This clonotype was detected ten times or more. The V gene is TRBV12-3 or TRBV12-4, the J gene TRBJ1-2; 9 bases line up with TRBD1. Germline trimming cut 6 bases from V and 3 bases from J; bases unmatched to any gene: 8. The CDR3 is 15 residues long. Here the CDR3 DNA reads TGTGCCAGCAGACCTACAGGGGGCAGGGACTATGGCTACACCTTC. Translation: CASRPTGGRDYGYTF.

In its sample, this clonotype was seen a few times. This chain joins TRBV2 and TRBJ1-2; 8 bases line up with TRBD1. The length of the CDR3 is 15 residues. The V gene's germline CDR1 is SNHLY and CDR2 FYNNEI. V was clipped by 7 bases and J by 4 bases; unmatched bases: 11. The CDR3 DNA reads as TGTGCCAGCAATATTGGGACAGGCCTTGTCTATGGCTACACCTTC. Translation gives CASNIGTGLVYGYTF.

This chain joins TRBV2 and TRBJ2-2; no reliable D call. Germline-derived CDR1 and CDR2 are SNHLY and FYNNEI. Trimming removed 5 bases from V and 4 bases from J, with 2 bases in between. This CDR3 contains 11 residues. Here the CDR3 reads CASSITGELFF. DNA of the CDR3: TGTGCCAGCAGTATCACCGGGGAGCTGTTTTTT.

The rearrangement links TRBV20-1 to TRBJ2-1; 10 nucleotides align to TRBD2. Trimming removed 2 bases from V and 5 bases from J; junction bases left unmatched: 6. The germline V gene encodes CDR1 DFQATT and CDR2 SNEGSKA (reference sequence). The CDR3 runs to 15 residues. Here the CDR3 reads CSARPLAGENNEQFF. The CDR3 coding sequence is TGCAGTGCTAGACCCCTAGCGGGGGAGAACAATGAGCAGTTCTTC.

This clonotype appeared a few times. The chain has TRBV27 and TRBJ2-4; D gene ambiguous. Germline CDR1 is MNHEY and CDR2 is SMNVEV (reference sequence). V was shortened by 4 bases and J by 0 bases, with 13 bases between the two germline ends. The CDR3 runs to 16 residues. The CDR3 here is CASSYAGSTAKNIQYF. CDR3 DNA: TGTGCCAGCAGTTACGCAGGATCTACAGCCAAAAACATTCAGTACTTC.

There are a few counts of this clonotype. In nucleotides, the CDR3 is TGTGCCAGCACCCGGCGGGAGGGGAGGGATACGCAGTATTTT. Amino acids: CASTRREGRDTQYF. V usage is TRBV7-9 and J usage is TRBJ2-3; 9 bases map to TRBD2. This CDR3 is built from 14 residues. In germline, CDR1 is SEHNR, CDR2 FQNEAQ (reference sequence). J gave up 6 bases and V 7 bases, and 8 bases lay outside the gene matches.

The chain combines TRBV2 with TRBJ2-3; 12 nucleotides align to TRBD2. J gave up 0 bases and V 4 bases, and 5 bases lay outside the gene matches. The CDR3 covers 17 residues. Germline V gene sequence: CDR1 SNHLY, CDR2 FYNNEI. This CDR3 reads CASSGGTSGYSTDTQYF. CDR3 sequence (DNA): TGTGCCAGCAGTGGGGGGACTAGCGGGTATAGCACAGATACGCAGTATTTT.

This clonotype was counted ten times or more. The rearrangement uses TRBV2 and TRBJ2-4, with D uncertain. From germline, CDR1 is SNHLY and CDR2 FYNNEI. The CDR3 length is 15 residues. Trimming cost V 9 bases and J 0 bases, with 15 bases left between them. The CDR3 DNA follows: TGTGCCAGTCTTAGGTCCACACTAGCCAAAAACATTCAGTACTTC. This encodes CASLRSTLAKNIQYF.

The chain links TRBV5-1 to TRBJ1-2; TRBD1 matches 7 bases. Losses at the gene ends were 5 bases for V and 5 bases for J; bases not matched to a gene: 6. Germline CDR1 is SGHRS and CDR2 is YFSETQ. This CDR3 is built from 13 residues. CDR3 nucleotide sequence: TGCGCCAGCAGTCAACAGGGGACGTATGGCTACACCTTC. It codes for CASSQQGTYGYTF.

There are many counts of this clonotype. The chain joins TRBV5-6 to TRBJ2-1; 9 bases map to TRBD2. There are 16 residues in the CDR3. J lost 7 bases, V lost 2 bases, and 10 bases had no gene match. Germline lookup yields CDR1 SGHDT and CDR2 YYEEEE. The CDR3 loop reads CASSFPASGTGNEQFF. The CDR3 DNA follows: TGTGCCAGCAGCTTCCCAGCTAGCGGGACGGGGAATGAGCAGTTCTTC.